The 2 T cell receptor beta chains below come from one sample, sequenced in a study of CD8 T cells in ankylosing spondylitis. TCRdb recomputed calls from the 5' RACE reads with MiXCR, one row per CDR3 protein. The sample lists around 300,000 distinct CDR3 sequences; roughly 14% were seen once. Sample: blood, either unsorted or a sorted T cell fraction (not recorded which). The receptor source for this set is a male donor with ankylosing spondylitis or in good health (not recorded which).

This clonotype was counted only a few times. This chain joins TRBV5-1 and TRBJ1-1; the D is unclear. The ends were cut back, 5 bases at V and 0 bases at J, with 5 bases in the middle. This CDR3 spans 12 amino acids. In germline, CDR1 is SGHRS, CDR2 YFSETQ. The CDR3 loop is CASRNMNTEAFF. Here the CDR3 DNA reads TGCGCCAGCAGAAACATGAACACTGAAGCTTTCTTT.

This clonotype came up many times. The genes are TRBV12-3 or TRBV12-4 and TRBJ2-7; the match to TRBD1 covers 9 bases. Trimming at V came to 4 bases and at J to 4 bases, leaving 5 bases not matched to a gene. The CDR3 runs to 14 residues. CDR3 loop: CASSSTGGLYEQYF. Here the CDR3 DNA reads TGTGCCAGCAGTTCGACAGGGGGGCTATACGAGCAGTACTTC.